This T cell receptor (beta chain) was sequenced for a study of tumor-infiltrating lymphocytes in primary liver carcinoma. Study-level findings and limits: Only about 7-24% of top clones were detected in all five tumor regions.

The tissue used was unsorted bulk material of about 20-33 mg. RNA and DNA were co-extracted from it with the AllPrep DNA/RNA mini kit. Over 80% viable tumor cells were present in every tumor sample. Of note for this clonotype: What it recognizes is unknown. One junction end disagrees with the germline gene, perhaps due to a read error.

The CDR3 runs to 14 residues. CDR1 MGHRA and CDR2 YSYEKL come from the germline V gene. cDNA specific to TCR beta was made from approximately 0.55 ug of total RNA, with a constant-region primer employed for priming. Employing slightly modified ARM-PCR, three nested multiplex PCR rounds were run, and these gave rise to the TCR beta libraries. Running approximately 10 cycles apiece, the first two PCR rounds relied on TRBV1-TRBV30 forward primers together with a C-beta reverse primer. Each CDR3 protein is one row after TCRdb ran MiXCR on the multiplex PCR reads. Of about 60,000 distinct CDR3 sequences listed, 71% are singletons.

The TCR was taken from a man in his forties with primary liver carcinoma and hepatitis B virus infection. V usage is TRBV4-1 and J usage is TRBJ1-2; D not resolved. The sequencing input was liver tumor tissue from sampling region 4. Subset denoted: tumor region T4, right-lateral pole. The CDR3 loop is CASSQGGRNYGYIF. CDR3 nucleotides: TGCGCCAGCAGCCAAGGGGGTAGGAACTATGGCTACATCTTC.